The T cell receptor beta chain described here comes from a study of Graves' ophthalmopathy and Graves' hyperthyroidism. From RNA, the CDR3 regions of TCR beta chains were amplified and sequenced. HTBI primers were used in a first-round RT-PCR, which preceded a second-round multiplex PCR. TCRdb re-called the multiplex PCR reads with MiXCR, one entry per CDR3 protein. The repertoire has 150,000 or so distinct CDR3 sequences, roughly two fifths of them found once; the top ten carry approximately 9%. This CDR3 is built from 15 residues. V dropped 1 base and J dropped 4 bases, with 13 bases sitting between them. Ophthalmopathy-affected donors exhibited moderate-to-severe activity, CAS ≥3, NOSPECS ≥4, and duration under 3 months. Pregnant or lactating patients and those with other autoimmune diseases or uncontrolled infections were excluded. This clonotype was found many times. The antigen remains unidentified.

Study-wide points: The blood repertoire also included most expanded thyroid clonotypes above 0.001 frequency. Forecasting of ophthalmopathy progression by the model achieved around 71% sensitivity and 72.22% specificity.

The clonotype originates from a man younger than 45 with Graves' ophthalmopathy. Sequenced material: peripheral blood. This sequence joins TRBV12-3 or TRBV12-4 and TRBJ1-2, with D tentatively TRBD1 (5 bases). CDR3 nucleotide sequence: TGTGCCAGCAGTTTAGGGACAACGGGGAGCTATGGCTACACCTTC. Its translation is CASSLGTTGSYGYTF.